A selection of T cell receptor beta chains follows, all from one sample in a study of T cells in Graves' hyperthyroidism and ophthalmopathy. TCRdb reanalysed the multiplex PCR reads using MiXCR and keeps one entry per CDR3 protein. The sample includes a few hundred thousand distinct CDR3 sequences, about 15% seen only once; the top ten take roughly 33%. Sequenced input: blood. The receptors originated from a woman aged 25 to 39 with Graves' hyperthyroidism. Each CDR3 is given with its conserved first and last residue. The order of the fields is CDR3 DNA, CDR3 protein, V gene, clone size, CDR3 length, J gene, D gene. D genes are given only for firm matches. Clone sizes are given selectively: once, few, many, or a class where the clone is expanded.

DNA: TGCAGTGCTAGTGTCGGGACTAGCCAATCCTACGAGCAGTACTTC
CDR3: CSASVGTSQSYEQYF
V: TRBV20-1
size: few
length: 15
J: TRBJ2-7
D: TRBD2

DNA: TGCGCCAGCAGCCCGGACTCTACCTACGAGCAGTACTTC
CDR3: CASSPDSTYEQYF
V: TRBV5-1
size: many
length: 13
J: TRBJ2-7
D: -

DNA: TGTGCCAGCAGCCCAGGGACTAGCGGGGACGAGCAGTACTTC
CDR3: CASSPGTSGDEQYF
V: TRBV7-6
size: -
length: 14
J: TRBJ2-7
D: TRBD2

DNA: TGTGCCAGCCGGGACCAAGGATACGAGCAGTACTTC
CDR3: CASRDQGYEQYF
V: TRBV2
size: many
length: 12
J: TRBJ2-7
D: -

DNA: TGCAGTGCTAGCCGGGGGACGGGCTATGGCTACACCTTC
CDR3: CSASRGTGYGYTF
V: TRBV20-1
size: -
length: 13
J: TRBJ1-2
D: -

DNA: TGTGCCAGCAGCGTAACAGATAACTACGAGCAGTACTTC
CDR3: CASSVTDNYEQYF
V: TRBV9
size: many
length: 13
J: TRBJ2-7
D: -

DNA: TGTGCCAGCAGTTTATATGAAAGGGGCAATGAGCAGTTCTTC
CDR3: CASSLYERGNEQFF
V: TRBV28
size: many
length: 14
J: TRBJ2-1
D: -

DNA: TGTGCCAGCAGTTTATTTTATTCGTGGGGGAGACAAATCACAGATACGCAGTATTTT
CDR3: CASSLFYSWGRQITDTQYF
V: TRBV28
size: few
length: 19
J: TRBJ2-3
D: -

DNA: TGTGCCACCAGCGGGGATTCGAACACTGAAGCTTTCTTT
CDR3: CATSGDSNTEAFF
V: TRBV15
size: few
length: 13
J: TRBJ1-1
D: -

DNA: TGTGCCAGCAGCTTGGGGACAGGGATACCTTACGAGCAGTACTTC
CDR3: CASSLGTGIPYEQYF
V: TRBV11-1
size: -
length: 15
J: TRBJ2-7
D: TRBD1

DNA: TGTGCCTGGGGAAGGGGGGGAGTGAGCAATCAGCCCCAGCATTTT
CDR3: CAWGRGGVSNQPQHF
V: TRBV30
size: few
length: 15
J: TRBJ1-5
D: -

DNA: TGTGCCAGCAGTTACTCCCTTAGGTCCTACGAGCAGTACTTC
CDR3: CASSYSLRSYEQYF
V: TRBV6-5
size: few
length: 14
J: TRBJ2-7
D: -

DNA: TGTGCCAGCAGGGAGGGCGGGAGAAACTACAATGAGCAGTTCTTC
CDR3: CASREGGRNYNEQFF
V: TRBV14
size: few
length: 15
J: TRBJ2-1
D: TRBD2

DNA: TGTGCCAGCAGCTTTTACAGGGGCGATCCCCCCTTTCTCTCTGGAAACACCATATATTTT
CDR3: CASSFYRGDPPFLSGNTIYF
V: TRBV13
size: few
length: 20
J: TRBJ1-3
D: TRBD1

DNA: TGTGCCTGGAGTCCGACAGGGGGCGAGACCCAGTACTTC
CDR3: CAWSPTGGETQYF
V: TRBV30
size: many
length: 13
J: TRBJ2-5
D: TRBD1

DNA: TGCAGTGCAAAAACAGGGGCCATGAACACTGAAGCTTTCTTT
CDR3: CSAKTGAMNTEAFF
V: TRBV20-1
size: few
length: 14
J: TRBJ1-1
D: TRBD1

DNA: TGTGCCACCAGTGCTTCCAGTGCCGGGAACACTGAAGCTTTCTTT
CDR3: CATSASSAGNTEAFF
V: TRBV24-1
size: -
length: 15
J: TRBJ1-1
D: -

DNA: TGTGCCAGCAGTAAGACAGGGGACGCGGACACCGGGGAGCTGTTTTTT
CDR3: CASSKTGDADTGELFF
V: TRBV5-5
size: many
length: 16
J: TRBJ2-2
D: TRBD1

DNA: TGTGCCAGCAGAATTAGCGGAAACAATGAGCAGTTCTTC
CDR3: CASRISGNNEQFF
V: TRBV6-1
size: few
length: 13
J: TRBJ2-1
D: -

DNA: TGTGCCAGCAGTTTACCCGGTGGCCACCACGAGCAGTACTTC
CDR3: CASSLPGGHHEQYF
V: TRBV27
size: -
length: 14
J: TRBJ2-7
D: -

DNA: TGTGCCGGATCACAAAGCGGGAGCTACAATGAGCAGTTCTTC
CDR3: CAGSQSGSYNEQFF
V: TRBV6-1
size: many
length: 14
J: TRBJ2-1
D: TRBD2

DNA: TGCAGTGCTAGAACTCAGGGGTCGCAGCAAGTCTATGGCTACACCTTC
CDR3: CSARTQGSQQVYGYTF
V: TRBV20-1
size: few
length: 16
J: TRBJ1-2
D: -

DNA: TGCAGCGTTGACTCGTACACCGGGGAGCTGTTTTTT
CDR3: CSVDSYTGELFF
V: TRBV29-1
size: few
length: 12
J: TRBJ2-2
D: -

DNA: TGTGCCAGCAGCAAAGGGACTAGCGGGAGGTTAACAGAGCAGTACTTC
CDR3: CASSKGTSGRLTEQYF
V: TRBV3-1
size: -
length: 16
J: TRBJ2-7
D: TRBD2

DNA: TGTGCCATCAGTGACGGAGACAGGGTTGGGTATTTT
CDR3: CAISDGDRVGYF
V: TRBV10-3
size: -
length: 12
J: TRBJ2-3
D: TRBD1

DNA: TGTGCCAGCAGACTGACAGGGATGTTCGTCGGGGGCAATCAGCCCCAGCATTTT
CDR3: CASRLTGMFVGGNQPQHF
V: TRBV27
size: -
length: 18
J: TRBJ1-5
D: TRBD1

DNA: TGTGCCAGCAGTTTTCCAGGGGGTAACTCTGGGGCCAACGTCCTGACTTTC
CDR3: CASSFPGGNSGANVLTF
V: TRBV28
size: many
length: 17
J: TRBJ2-6
D: TRBD1

DNA: TGCAGTGCTAGATGGACAGGGGAAGAGACCCAGTACTTC
CDR3: CSARWTGEETQYF
V: TRBV20-1
size: -
length: 13
J: TRBJ2-5
D: TRBD1

DNA: TGTGCCAGCAGCTTTGAGAACACTGAAGCTTTCTTT
CDR3: CASSFENTEAFF
V: TRBV11-2
size: many
length: 12
J: TRBJ1-1
D: -

DNA: TGTGCCTGGAGTGGGCAGGGGATCGGTTGGGAAGAGACCCAGTACTTC
CDR3: CAWSGQGIGWEETQYF
V: TRBV30
size: -
length: 16
J: TRBJ2-5
D: -

DNA: TGCGCCAGCAGCCAAGTAGGGGGCGTCCAGCCCCAGCATTTT
CDR3: CASSQVGGVQPQHF
V: TRBV4-1
size: -
length: 14
J: TRBJ1-5
D: TRBD1

DNA: TGTGCCAGTAGTACGGCGGGACCTCCGGGGGGTCAGCCCCAGCATTTT
CDR3: CASSTAGPPGGQPQHF
V: TRBV19
size: -
length: 16
J: TRBJ1-5
D: -

DNA: TGTGCCAGCAGTCCCTTACATAGCAATCAGCCCCAGCATTTT
CDR3: CASSPLHSNQPQHF
V: TRBV12-3/TRBV12-4
size: many
length: 14
J: TRBJ1-5
D: -

DNA: TGTGCCAGCAGTGATGTCGGACAGGGGAGGGAGACCCAGTACTTC
CDR3: CASSDVGQGRETQYF
V: TRBV2
size: -
length: 15
J: TRBJ2-5
D: TRBD1

DNA: TGTGCCAGCAGTACGACATCGGGCAGGAACTATGGCTACACCTTC
CDR3: CASSTTSGRNYGYTF
V: TRBV9
size: -
length: 15
J: TRBJ1-2
D: -

DNA: TGTGCCAGCAGCCAGGGGCTAGCGGATAGCTCCTACAATGAGCAGTTCTTC
CDR3: CASSQGLADSSYNEQFF
V: TRBV3-1
size: many
length: 17
J: TRBJ2-1
D: TRBD2

DNA: TGTGCCAGCAGCTTAAAAAAACACCCCCTAGCGGTTGCCTACGAGCAGTACTTC
CDR3: CASSLKKHPLAVAYEQYF
V: TRBV7-3
size: many
length: 18
J: TRBJ2-7
D: TRBD2

DNA: TGCAGTGCTAGGACCGGGACTAGGCCATACAATGAGCAGTTCTTC
CDR3: CSARTGTRPYNEQFF
V: TRBV20-1
size: many
length: 15
J: TRBJ2-1
D: TRBD2

DNA: TGTGCCAGCAGTCTCCGGAACATAGCTAACTATGGCTACACCTTC
CDR3: CASSLRNIANYGYTF
V: TRBV28
size: -
length: 15
J: TRBJ1-2
D: -

DNA: TGTGCCAGCAGCCAAGATTTGCGTTCCGGGACTAGCGGGAGGGGCACAGATACGCAGTATTTT
CDR3: CASSQDLRSGTSGRGTDTQYF
V: TRBV3-1
size: many
length: 21
J: TRBJ2-3
D: TRBD2

DNA: TGTGCCAGCAGTCCTGACAGGAGACTCTATGGCTACACCTTC
CDR3: CASSPDRRLYGYTF
V: TRBV28
size: -
length: 14
J: TRBJ1-2
D: -

DNA: TGTGCCAGGATATTAAATTACGAGCAGTACTTC
CDR3: CARILNYEQYF
V: TRBV2
size: many
length: 11
J: TRBJ2-7
D: -